This is a list of T cell receptor beta chains from one sample in a study of blood T cell repertoires in COVID-19. The data were produced by immunoSEQ multiplex PCR, yet TCRdb's version contains in-frame clones alone and is incomplete. The sample includes under 150,000 clones, about 91% of them seen just once. Sequencing was carried out using peripheral blood. These receptor sequences come from a human donor in a cohort sampled during active COVID-19. Each CDR3 is given with its conserved first and last residue. Fields, in order: V gene, D gene, clone size, J gene, CDR3 protein, CDR3 DNA. A D gene is named only where the DNA matches it firmly. Not all rows give a size; the values are once, few, many and, for expanded clones, a class.

V: TRBV7-2
D: TRBD2
size: .
J: TRBJ2-7
CDR3: CASSANGGGPYEQYF
DNA: TGTGCCAGCAGCGCCAACGGGGGGGGACCCTACGAGCAGTACTTC

V: TRBV5-6
D: TRBD2
size: few
J: TRBJ2-5
CDR3: CASSLLAGQETQYF
DNA: TGTGCCAGCAGCTTACTAGCGGGGCAAGAGACCCAGTACTTC

V: TRBV3-1/TRBV3-2
D: .
size: .
J: TRBJ1-5
CDR3: CASSPASNQPQHF
DNA: TGTGCCAGCAGTCCAGCGAGCAATCAGCCCCAGCATTTT

V: TRBV5-1
D: .
size: .
J: TRBJ2-7
CDR3: CASSPRGDPLGEQYF
DNA: TGCGCCAGCAGCCCCCGAGGAGACCCTCTAGGAGAGCAGTACTTC

V: TRBV11-1
D: .
size: .
J: TRBJ1-1
CDR3: CASSLRENTEAFF
DNA: TGTGCCAGCAGCTTAAGAGAGAACACTGAAGCTTTCTTT

V: TRBV29-1
D: TRBD1
size: once
J: TRBJ1-1
CDR3: CSVMTGMNTEAFF
DNA: TGCAGCGTGATGACAGGGATGAACACTGAAGCTTTCTTT

V: TRBV18
D: TRBD2
size: .
J: TRBJ2-7
CDR3: CASSPGDSGGREQYF
DNA: TGTGCCAGCTCACCCGGGGATAGCGGGGGCCGCGAGCAGTACTTC

V: TRBV7-2
D: .
size: .
J: TRBJ2-7
CDR3: CASSLVMGGYEQYF
DNA: TGTGCCAGCAGCTTAGTGATGGGGGGCTACGAGCAGTACTTC

V: TRBV11-1
D: TRBD2
size: .
J: TRBJ2-3
CDR3: CASSSTRARGAQYF
DNA: TGTGCCAGCAGCTCAACCCGAGCCCGGGGGGCGCAGTATTTT

V: TRBV7-2
D: TRBD2
size: .
J: TRBJ2-7
CDR3: CASSPRLAGSEQYF
DNA: TGTGCCAGCAGCCCTCGACTAGCGGGGAGCGAGCAGTACTTC

V: TRBV5-6
D: TRBD2
size: .
J: TRBJ2-7
CDR3: CASSLGLAGAYEQYF
DNA: TGTGCCAGCAGCTTGGGACTAGCGGGGGCCTACGAGCAGTACTTC

V: TRBV4-2
D: .
size: .
J: TRBJ2-7
CDR3: CASSQDRDSYEQYF
DNA: TGTGCCAGCAGCCAAGACCGGGATTCCTACGAGCAGTACTTC

V: TRBV3-1/TRBV3-2
D: TRBD1
size: .
J: TRBJ1-1
CDR3: CASRGTGGLSEAFF
DNA: TGTGCCAGCAGGGGGACAGGGGGCTTGAGTGAAGCTTTCTTT

V: TRBV25-1
D: .
size: .
J: TRBJ1-3
CDR3: CASSESWAGTGNTIYF
DNA: TGTGCCAGCAGTGAATCGTGGGCAGGGACTGGAAACACCATATATTTT

V: TRBV19
D: .
size: once
J: TRBJ2-2
CDR3: CASRRRGLAGELFF
DNA: TGTGCCAGTAGGAGGAGGGGGCTTGCCGGGGAGCTGTTTTTT

V: TRBV20-1
D: .
size: .
J: TRBJ1-3
CDR3: CSASTAGNTIYF
DNA: TGCAGTGCTAGTACAGCTGGAAACACCATATATTTT

V: TRBV5-1
D: .
size: .
J: TRBJ1-4
CDR3: CASSLDGAKEKLFF
DNA: TGCGCCAGCAGCTTGGATGGGGCAAAAGAAAAACTGTTTTTT

V: TRBV10-3
D: TRBD1
size: .
J: TRBJ2-7
CDR3: CAISEGTGASSYEQYF
DNA: TGTGCCATCAGTGAGGGTACAGGGGCGTCCTCCTACGAGCAGTACTTC

V: TRBV6-2/TRBV6-3
D: TRBD1
size: .
J: TRBJ1-1
CDR3: CASSRQGLNTEAFF
DNA: TGTGCCAGCAGCCGACAGGGATTGAACACTGAAGCTTTCTTT

V: TRBV6-5
D: .
size: large
J: TRBJ1-1
CDR3: CASSLGHPDTEAFF
DNA: TGTGCCAGCAGCCTGGGACACCCAGACACTGAAGCTTTCTTT

V: TRBV7-9
D: .
size: .
J: TRBJ2-2
CDR3: CASSSPGPGTGELFF
DNA: TGTGCCAGCAGCTCACCCGGACCGGGGACCGGGGAGCTGTTTTTT

V: TRBV5-1
D: .
size: .
J: TRBJ1-2
CDR3: CASSFNRDYGYTF
DNA: TGCGCCAGCAGCTTCAACAGAGACTATGGCTACACCTTC

V: TRBV5-5
D: .
size: .
J: TRBJ2-2
CDR3: CASSQYQGNTGELFF
DNA: TGTGCCAGCAGCCAATACCAGGGTAACACCGGGGAGCTGTTTTTT

V: TRBV9
D: .
size: .
J: TRBJ2-1
CDR3: CASSPRVYNEQFF
DNA: TGTGCCAGCAGCCCCCGCGTGTACAATGAGCAGTTCTTC

V: TRBV2
D: TRBD1
size: .
J: TRBJ2-7
CDR3: CASSEGGQAAYEQYF
DNA: TGTGCCAGCAGTGAAGGGGGACAGGCGGCCTACGAGCAGTACTTC

V: TRBV27
D: .
size: .
J: TRBJ2-4
CDR3: CASSPGGQWRNIQYF
DNA: TGTGCCAGCAGTCCCGGCGGACAGTGGCGGAACATTCAGTACTTC

V: TRBV4-1
D: TRBD2
size: .
J: TRBJ2-7
CDR3: CASSPRRGDNEQYF
DNA: TGCGCCAGCAGCCCGAGGCGGGGGGACAACGAGCAGTACTTC

V: TRBV12-2
D: .
size: .
J: TRBJ2-7
CDR3: CASPPGEFSYEQYF
DNA: TGTGCAAGCCCACCCGGGGAATTTTCCTACGAGCAGTACTTC

V: TRBV7-8
D: TRBD2
size: .
J: TRBJ2-3
CDR3: CASVGRVVADTQYF
DNA: TGTGCCAGCGTCGGGAGGGTTGTCGCAGATACGCAGTATTTT

V: TRBV5-5
D: TRBD1
size: .
J: TRBJ1-2
CDR3: CASSSDRAIYGYTF
DNA: TGTGCCAGCAGCTCGGACAGGGCCATCTATGGCTACACCTTC

V: TRBV6-1
D: TRBD2
size: .
J: TRBJ2-2
CDR3: CASSDPGTINTGELFF
DNA: TGTGCCAGCAGTGACCCCGGGACTATAAACACCGGGGAGCTGTTTTTT

V: TRBV7-8
D: .
size: .
J: TRBJ2-2
CDR3: CASSEPKHGGELFF
DNA: TGTGCCAGCAGCGAACCCAAGCACGGCGGGGAGCTGTTTTTT

V: TRBV10-2
D: .
size: .
J: TRBJ2-1
CDR3: CASSETDRISYNEQFF
DNA: TGCGCCAGCAGTGAGACAGACAGGATCTCCTACAATGAGCAGTTCTTC

V: TRBV27
D: .
size: .
J: TRBJ2-1
CDR3: CASSFLTASSYNEQFF
DNA: TGTGCCAGCAGTTTTTTGACAGCAAGCTCCTACAATGAGCAGTTCTTC

V: TRBV5-1
D: TRBD2
size: .
J: TRBJ2-5
CDR3: CASSLVVAGPKETQYF
DNA: TGCGCCAGCAGCTTGGTGGTAGCGGGGCCAAAAGAGACCCAGTACTTC

V: TRBV9
D: .
size: once
J: TRBJ2-7
CDR3: CASSAQGGTEQYF
DNA: TGTGCCAGCAGCGCACAGGGGGGGACCGAGCAGTACTTC

V: TRBV18
D: .
size: .
J: TRBJ1-1
CDR3: CASSPTGNTEAFF
DNA: TGTGCCAGCTCACCAACGGGTAACACTGAAGCTTTCTTT

V: TRBV11-2
D: .
size: .
J: TRBJ1-2
CDR3: CASSFQTGSNYGYTF
DNA: TGTGCCAGCAGCTTCCAGACAGGCTCGAACTATGGCTACACCTTC

V: TRBV15
D: .
size: .
J: TRBJ1-5
CDR3: CATSRDTSSNQPQHF
DNA: TGTGCCACCAGCAGAGATACGAGTTCAAATCAGCCCCAGCATTTT

V: TRBV19
D: .
size: .
J: TRBJ2-1
CDR3: CARSQRSGGRGAWGTYNEQFF
DNA: TGTGCGAGGAGCCAGAGAAGTGGCGGCAGGGGAGCGTGGGGGACCTACAATGAGCAGTTCTTC

V: TRBV6-5
D: .
size: .
J: TRBJ1-3
CDR3: CASSSGGFGGNTIYF
DNA: TGTGCCAGCAGCTCGGGGGGTTTCGGTGGAAACACCATATATTTT

V: TRBV13
D: TRBD2
size: .
J: TRBJ2-3
CDR3: CASSSGLAGAWRADTQYF
DNA: TGTGCCAGCAGCTCCGGACTAGCGGGGGCCTGGCGGGCAGATACGCAGTATTTT

V: TRBV25-1
D: TRBD1
size: .
J: TRBJ2-7
CDR3: CASRGRGQGPLKGYEQYF
DNA: TGTGCCAGCAGGGGCAGGGGACAGGGGCCACTAAAAGGCTACGAGCAGTACTTC

V: TRBV29-1
D: TRBD1
size: once
J: TRBJ1-2
CDR3: CSVEAPDRGQLLCVTF
DNA: TGCAGCGTTGAGGCCCCGGACAGGGGGCAACTCCTATGCGTCACCTTC

V: TRBV10-3
D: TRBD1
size: .
J: TRBJ1-4
CDR3: CAIGTGGGFEKLFF
DNA: TGTGCCATCGGAACAGGGGGTGGTTTTGAAAAACTGTTTTTT

V: TRBV29-1
D: .
size: .
J: TRBJ2-5
CDR3: CSVEDTGLQETQYF
DNA: TGCAGCGTTGAAGATACCGGGTTGCAAGAGACCCAGTACTTC

V: TRBV5-1
D: TRBD2
size: .
J: TRBJ2-4
CDR3: CASSVSAGGSLTKNIQYF
DNA: TGCGCCAGCAGCGTCTCCGCGGGGGGGTCCCTAACCAAAAACATTCAGTACTTC

V: TRBV5-4
D: TRBD1
size: .
J: TRBJ2-7
CDR3: CASSVPGQGFRQYF
DNA: TGTGCCAGCAGCGTCCCGGGACAGGGGTTCCGGCAGTACTTC

V: TRBV7-2
D: TRBD2
size: .
J: TRBJ2-3
CDR3: CASSLYGTPSGGTQYF
DNA: TGTGCCAGCAGCTTATACGGGACCCCAAGCGGGGGCACGCAGTATTTT

V: TRBV7-8
D: .
size: .
J: TRBJ1-3
CDR3: CASSLPVLPRGNTIYF
DNA: TGTGCCAGCAGCTTACCGGTTCTCCCGCGGGGAAACACCATATATTTT

V: TRBV18
D: .
size: .
J: TRBJ1-5
CDR3: CASSRVQTGVMPQHF
DNA: TGTGCCAGCTCACGTGTGCAGACGGGAGTTATGCCCCAGCATTTT

V: TRBV5-1
D: .
size: .
J: TRBJ1-5
CDR3: CASSLETRNQPQHF
DNA: TGCGCCAGCAGCTTGGAGACAAGAAATCAGCCCCAGCATTTT

V: TRBV19
D: TRBD2
size: .
J: TRBJ2-7
CDR3: CASSTNGGASYEQYF
DNA: TGTGCCAGTAGTACGAACGGGGGGGCCTCCTACGAGCAGTACTTC

V: TRBV13
D: TRBD1
size: .
J: TRBJ2-2
CDR3: CASSPGGVSTGELFF
DNA: TGTGCCAGCAGCCCAGGGGGCGTTTCCACCGGGGAGCTGTTTTTT

V: TRBV5-1
D: TRBD1
size: .
J: TRBJ2-1
CDR3: CASSEGTGGYNEQFF
DNA: TGCGCCAGCAGCGAGGGGACAGGGGGATACAATGAGCAGTTCTTC

V: TRBV24-1
D: TRBD2
size: .
J: TRBJ2-1
CDR3: CATSDPGLAGGSSYNEQFF
DNA: TGTGCCACCAGTGACCCGGGACTAGCGGGGGGGAGCTCCTACAATGAGCAGTTCTTC

V: TRBV3-1/TRBV3-2
D: TRBD2
size: .
J: TRBJ2-4
CDR3: CASSPTGRGGVAKNIQYF
DNA: TGTGCCAGCAGCCCCACCGGGCGGGGAGGGGTAGCCAAAAACATTCAGTACTTC

V: TRBV25-1
D: .
size: .
J: TRBJ1-5
CDR3: CASSEGGTRNQPQHF
DNA: TGTGCCAGCAGTGAAGGAGGGACCCGTAATCAGCCCCAGCATTTT

V: TRBV9
D: TRBD1
size: .
J: TRBJ2-7
CDR3: CASSVDRGPYEQYF
DNA: TGTGCCAGCAGCGTAGACAGGGGCCCCTACGAGCAGTACTTC

V: TRBV7-9
D: .
size: .
J: TRBJ2-7
CDR3: CASSVISYEQYF
DNA: TGTGCCAGCAGCGTAATTAGCTACGAGCAGTACTTC